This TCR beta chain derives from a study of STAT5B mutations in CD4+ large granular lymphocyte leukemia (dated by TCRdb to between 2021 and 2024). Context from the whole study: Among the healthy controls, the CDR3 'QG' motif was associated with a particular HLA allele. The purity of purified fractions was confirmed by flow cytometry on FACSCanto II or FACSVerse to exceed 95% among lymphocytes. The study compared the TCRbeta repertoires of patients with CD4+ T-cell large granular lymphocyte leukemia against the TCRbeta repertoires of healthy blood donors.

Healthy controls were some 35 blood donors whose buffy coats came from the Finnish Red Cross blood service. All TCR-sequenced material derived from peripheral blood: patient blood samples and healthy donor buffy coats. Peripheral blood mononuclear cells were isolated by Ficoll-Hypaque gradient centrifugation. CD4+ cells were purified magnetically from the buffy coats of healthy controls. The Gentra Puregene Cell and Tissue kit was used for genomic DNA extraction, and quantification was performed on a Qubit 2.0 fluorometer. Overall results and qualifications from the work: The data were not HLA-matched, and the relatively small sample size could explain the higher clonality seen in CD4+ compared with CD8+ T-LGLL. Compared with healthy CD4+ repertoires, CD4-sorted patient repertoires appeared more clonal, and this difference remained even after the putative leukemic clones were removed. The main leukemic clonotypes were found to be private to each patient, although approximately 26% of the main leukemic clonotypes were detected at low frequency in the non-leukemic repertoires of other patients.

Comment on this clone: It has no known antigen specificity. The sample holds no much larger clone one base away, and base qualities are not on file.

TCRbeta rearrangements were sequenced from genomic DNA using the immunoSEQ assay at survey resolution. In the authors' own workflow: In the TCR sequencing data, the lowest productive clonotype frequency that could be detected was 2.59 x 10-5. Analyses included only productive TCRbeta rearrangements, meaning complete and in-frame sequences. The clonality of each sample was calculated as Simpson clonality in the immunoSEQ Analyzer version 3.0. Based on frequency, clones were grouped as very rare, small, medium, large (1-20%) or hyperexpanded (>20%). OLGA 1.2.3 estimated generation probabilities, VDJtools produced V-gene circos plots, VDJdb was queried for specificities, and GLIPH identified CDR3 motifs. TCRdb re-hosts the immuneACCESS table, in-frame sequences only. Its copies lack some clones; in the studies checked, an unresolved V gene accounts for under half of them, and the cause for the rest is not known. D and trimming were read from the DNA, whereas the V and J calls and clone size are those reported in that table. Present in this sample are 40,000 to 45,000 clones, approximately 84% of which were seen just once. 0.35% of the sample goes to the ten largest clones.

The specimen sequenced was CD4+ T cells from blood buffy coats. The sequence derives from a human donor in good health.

The sequenced DNA: TGCGCCAGCATCTCAAGGGCAGTAGATCAGCCCCAGCATTTT. It translates to CASISRAVDQPQHF. The sequence is built from TRBV23-1 and TRBJ1-5; no D gene is confidently identified. TRBV23-1 is recorded as an ORF, its role being uncertain. The CDR3 has 14 amino acids, counting the end cysteine and phenylalanine. This entry keeps only the CDR3 DNA: 42 bases, framed from base 1. V drops 7 bases and J drops 5 bases, leaving 15 bases in between.